Shown below are 14 T cell receptor beta chains from a single sample sequenced in a study of blood T cell repertoires in COVID-19. Sequencing was performed with immunoSEQ multiplex PCR; in TCRdb, only in-frame clones are kept and a portion is missing. The data show about 270,000 clones, with roughly 90% seen just once and roughly 12% held by the top ten. Sequenced material: peripheral blood. The source of these receptors is a woman under 40 with COVID-19, enrolled during active disease.

The chain employs TRBV28 and TRBJ2-7, with D possibly being TRBD1 (5 bases). CDR1 MDHEN and CDR2 SYDVKM come from the germline V gene. The CDR3 runs to 13 residues. With 6 bases removed from V and 4 bases from J, the gap between germline ends came to 13 bases. The CDR3 sequence: CASRQTVMYEQYF. CDR3 DNA sequence: TGTGCCAGCAGGCAGACAGTGATGTACGAGCAGTACTTC.

CDR3 coding DNA: TGTGCCAGCAGCTTGGGAGGCGGGGACGGCACTGAAGCTTTCTTT. Translating it yields CASSLGGGDGTEAFF. The chain carries TRBV5-6 and TRBJ1-1; tentative D call: TRBD1 (5 bases). Germline CDR1 reads SGHDT; CDR2 reads YYEEEE. V lost 0 bases to trimming and J lost 4 bases, with 13 bases between them. The CDR3 extends over 15 amino acids.

For the CDR3, the DNA is TGTGCCAGCAGCTTTCCGCGGGAGACCCAGTACTTC. Protein: CASSFPRETQYF. This chain connects TRBV5-4 to TRBJ2-5, with D hard to call. V was shortened by 2 bases and J by 5 bases, with 7 bases between the two germline ends. Looked up from germline, CDR1 is SGHNT and CDR2 is YYREEE (reference sequence). The CDR3 length is 12 residues. Full variable domain (outside the CDR3, taken from reference TRBV5-4 and TRBJ2-5): ETGVTQSPTHLIKTRGQQVTLRCSSQSGHNTVSWYQQALGQGPQFIFQYYREEENGRGNFPPRFSGLQFPNYSSELNVNALELDDSALYLCASSFPRETQYFGPGTRLLVL.

The chain couples TRBV7-9 to TRBJ2-5, with 7 bases fitting TRBD1. The CDR3 contains 16 residues. Germline V lookup: CDR1 SEHNR, CDR2 FQNEAQ (reference sequence). The junction had 10 bases not matched to a gene; V was cut back by 2 bases and J by 4 bases. The CDR3 loop reads CASSLLGQAQGETQYF. The CDR3 bases are TGTGCCAGCAGCTTACTAGGACAGGCCCAGGGAGAGACCCAGTACTTC.

V and J are TRBV5-1 and TRBJ1-1; D may be TRBD1 (6 bases). The germline gives CDR1 SGHRS, CDR2 YFSETQ. This CDR3 spans 16 amino acids. Trimming shortened V by 0 bases and J by 1 base, and 13 bases separated the two germline ends. The CDR3 here is CASSLAPTGPNTEAFF. CDR3 sequence (DNA): TGCGCCAGCAGCTTGGCCCCGACAGGACCGAACACTGAAGCTTTCTTT.

This chain joins TRBV5-8 and TRBJ2-4; the match to TRBD2 covers 8 bases. CDR3 length equals 12 residues. Germline V gives CDR1 SGHTS, CDR2 YDEGEE. Trimming removed 4 bases from V and 8 bases from J; junction bases left unmatched: 2. Here the CDR3 reads CASSPGGDIQYF. DNA of the CDR3: TGTGCCAGCAGCCCCGGGGGGGACATTCAGTACTTC.

The chain is built from TRBV4-1 and TRBJ2-7, with TRBD2 as a possible D gene (5 bases). V lost 6 bases and J 2 bases, leaving 17 bases between the germline ends. The CDR3 consists of 15 residues. Germline V lookup: CDR1 MGHRA, CDR2 YSYEKL. The CDR3 bases are TGCGCCAGCAGGGATCCCCGGGAAGCTCCCTACGAGCAGTACTTC. Protein: CASRDPREAPYEQYF.

The table lists this clone with a count of one. CDR3: CASSRPRVSRKLFF. CDR3 DNA: TGTGCCAGCAGCCGGCCCCGGGTCTCAAGAAAACTGTTTTTT. The chain uses TRBV3-1 (or the pseudogene TRBV3-2) and TRBJ1-4, with D unresolved. This CDR3 spans 14 amino acids. Trimming pared 4 bases from V and 10 bases from J, leaving 16 bases between. Germline V lookup: CDR1 LGHDT, CDR2 YNNKEL (reference sequence).

This sequence joins TRBV7-8 and TRBJ2-1; 11 positions match TRBD1. V shed 7 bases and J 5 bases; nucleotides not matched to a gene: 13. The CDR3 has 17 residues. The germline V gene encodes CDR1 SGHVS and CDR2 FQNEAQ. The CDR3 DNA reads as TGTGCCAGCAACGACCCCAAAGGACAGGGGGCCGACAATGAGCAGTTCTTC. This translates into CASNDPKGQGADNEQFF.

The V and J genes are TRBV28 and TRBJ1-2; no firm D call. The germline V and J ends were trimmed by 3 bases and 4 bases, with 9 bases remaining between them. From germline, CDR1 is MDHEN and CDR2 SYDVKM. The CDR3 has 13 residues. The CDR3 nucleotides are TGTGCCAGCAGTTTCCCGCCAGGCTATGGCTACACCTTC. Amino acids: CASSFPPGYGYTF.

The chain joins TRBV15 to TRBJ1-1; D may be TRBD1 (5 bases). Germline V CDR1 and CDR2: LNHNV, YYDKDF (reference sequence). Between the trimmed V and J ends, which lost 5 bases and 1 base, there was a span of 11 bases. The CDR3 extends over 14 amino acids. The CDR3: CATSFRAPNTEAFF. In DNA form, the CDR3 reads TGTGCCACCAGCTTCAGGGCCCCGAACACTGAAGCTTTCTTT. Supplemented by reference TRBV15 and TRBJ1-1, the full variable domain reads DAMVIQNPRYQVTQFGKPVTLSCSQTLNHNVMYWYQQKSSQAPKLLFHYYDKDFNNEADTPDNFQSRRPNTSFCFLDIRSPGLGDTAMYLCATSFRAPNTEAFFGQGTRLTVV.

This clone came up a few times. V usage is TRBV28 and J usage is TRBJ1-4, with a possible D match to TRBD1 (6 bases). Trimming pared 8 bases from V and 8 bases from J, leaving 18 bases between. Germline V gene sequence: CDR1 MDHEN, CDR2 SYDVKM. The CDR3 extends over 14 amino acids. The CDR3 protein is CASATGTPKEKLFF. The CDR3, as DNA: TGTGCCAGCGCTACCGGGACACCCAAAGAAAAACTGTTTTTT.

V is TRBV19 and J is TRBJ1-2; TRBD1 agrees at 7 bases. Germline V gene sequence: CDR1 LNHDA, CDR2 SQIVND (reference sequence). This CDR3 has 16 amino acids. Germline trimming cut 7 bases from V and 10 bases from J; bases unmatched to any gene: 21. CDR3 bases: TGTGCCAGTACACGATCCCCTGGGGACAGCGCTTTTGTCTACACCTTC. As protein: CASTRSPGDSAFVYTF.

Note on this clone: Other DNA sequences in this sample translate to the same CDR3. V gene TRBV6-5 combines with J gene TRBJ1-2, with TRBD1 identical over 7 bases. The CDR3 has 13 amino acids. After removal of 0 bases from V and 5 bases from J, the junction contained 0 bases not matched to a gene. Germline V lookup: CDR1 MNHEY, CDR2 SVGAGI. The CDR3 loop is CASSYSTGYGYTF. The CDR3, as DNA: TGTGCCAGCAGTTACTCGACAGGGTATGGCTACACCTTC.